The 27 T cell receptor beta chains below come from one sample, sequenced in a study of T-cell memory formation after mild COVID-19. Each CDR3 protein gets one entry after TCRdb re-called the 5' RACE reads with MiXCR. The sample yields about 390,000 distinct CDR3 sequences, 16% seen once. The specimen was PBMCs or a T cell subset sorted from them (not recorded which). Receptor source: a man younger than 35 who had mild COVID-19 (a few samples of this study predate the infection). Cell type and time point are not known.

The rearrangement uses TRBV14 and TRBJ1-2; no definite D call. The germline V and J ends were trimmed by 0 bases and 0 bases, with 11 bases remaining between them. The CDR3 has 16 amino acids. CDR1 SGHDN and CDR2 FVKESK come from the germline V gene. CDR3 in DNA: TGTGCCAGCAGCCAAGATCGCGGGTCAACTAACTATGGCTACACCTTC. This translates into CASSQDRGSTNYGYTF.

The V call is TRBV3-2, the J call TRBJ2-7; the table assigns TRBD1, which was not confirmed against the DNA. TRBV3-2 is a recognized pseudogene. There are 14 residues in the CDR3. CDR3 residues: CASSGLTSRNEQYF. The DNA of the CDR3 is TGTGCCAGCTCGGGGCTCACCAGCCGCAACGAGCAGTACTTC.

The chain carries TRBV27 and TRBJ2-7, with D maybe TRBD2 (5 bases). V shed 5 bases and J shed 8 bases, with 16 bases lying between them. Germline CDR1 MNHEY, CDR2 SMNVEV (reference sequence). The CDR3 has 13 residues. CDR3: CASSPDTSGKQYV. DNA for the CDR3: TGTGCCAGCAGTCCCGATACCAGCGGCAAGCAGTACGTC.

V usage is TRBV5-5 and J usage is TRBJ2-1, with D possibly being TRBD1 (5 bases). The V gene lost 0 bases and the J gene lost 8 bases, with 12 bases spanning the gap. This CDR3 is built from 14 residues. From germline, CDR1 is SGHKS and CDR2 YYEKEE (reference sequence). CDR3 coding DNA: TGTGCCAGCAGCTTGGCCCGACAGACCGATGAGCAGTTCTTC. Translated: CASSLARQTDEQFF.

This clonotype showed up just a few times. This rearrangement joins TRBV12-3 or TRBV12-4 to TRBJ2-1; D is uncertain. CDR3 length: 12 amino acids. Between the trimmed V and J ends, which lost 3 bases and 12 bases, there was a span of 12 bases. The CDR3 sequence: CASSFEAPWQFF. The CDR3 coding sequence is TGTGCCAGCAGTTTCGAGGCTCCATGGCAGTTCTTC.

This chain uses TRBV4-3 with TRBJ1-2, with 9 nucleotides matching TRBD1. Germline V CDR1 and CDR2: LGHNA, YSLEER. The CDR3 length is 14 residues. Unmatched junction bases numbered 4, after V lost 4 bases and J lost 4 bases. The CDR3 nucleotides are TGCGCCAGCAGCCGGGTGACAGGGGGCTATGGCTACACCTTC. Translating gives CASSRVTGGYGYTF.

This sequence joins TRBV5-6 and TRBJ2-7, with D uncertain. CDR3 length: 14 amino acids. Germline CDR1 and CDR2: SGHDT and YYEEEE. Trimming removed 5 bases from V and 3 bases from J, with 15 bases in between. The CDR3 region has the DNA TGTGCCAGCAGGGGTGTGGGCCTCGACTACGAGCAGTACGTC. Protein sequence: CASRGVGLDYEQYV.

This clonotype occurred many times. The rearrangement uses TRBV4-2 and TRBJ2-2, with unresolved D. Germline CDR1 and CDR2: LGHNA and YNFKEQ. There are 14 residues in the CDR3. V was clipped by 0 bases and J by 6 bases, with 8 bases between them. CDR3 residues: CASSQDRIAGELFF. The CDR3 DNA follows: TGTGCCAGCAGCCAAGACAGGATTGCCGGGGAGCTGTTTTTT.

V and J are TRBV30 and TRBJ1-4; D remains ambiguous. V was cut by 0 bases and J by 8 bases, with 13 bases left in between. Per the germline V gene, CDR1 is GTSNPN and CDR2 is SVGIG (reference sequence). The CDR3 has 14 residues. The CDR3 DNA reads as TGTGCCTGGAGTGTACTGGGAGGGCGGGAAAAACTGTTTTTT. It yields the protein CAWSVLGGREKLFF.

The chain recombines TRBV28 with TRBJ1-1, with D perhaps TRBD1 (5 bases). V shed 3 bases and J shed 4 bases, with 15 bases lying between them. CDR3 length: 15 residues. Germline CDR1 and CDR2: MDHEN and SYDVKM. This CDR3 reads CASSLPWGVRTEAFF. The CDR3 DNA follows: TGTGCCAGCAGTTTGCCGTGGGGGGTACGCACTGAAGCTTTCTTT.

The chain carries TRBV6-2 or TRBV6-3 and TRBJ2-3; unclear D gene. The ends were cut back, 4 bases at V and 2 bases at J, with 13 bases in the middle. This CDR3 comprises 15 residues. Germline V lookup: CDR1 MNHEY, CDR2 SVGEGT. The CDR3 DNA reads as TGTGCCAGCAGTTCCCTGACCTGGGACACAGATACGCAGTATTTT. The encoded protein is CASSSLTWDTDTQYF.

This clonotype was counted once. This chain connects TRBV7-2 to TRBJ1-5, with unresolved D. Per germline, CDR1 SGHTA and CDR2 FQGNSA. The CDR3 is 15 residues long. With 2 bases removed from V and 2 bases from J, the gap between germline ends came to 10 bases. CDR3 residues: CASSLLGYGNQPQHF. The DNA for the CDR3 is TGTGCCAGCAGCTTATTAGGATATGGCAATCAGCCCCAGCATTTT. Full variable domain (remainder filled in from reference TRBV7-2 and TRBJ1-5): GAGVSQSPSNKVTEKGKDVELRCDPISGHTALYWYRQSLGQGLEFLIYFQGNSAPDKSGLPSDRFSAERTGGSVSTLTIQRTQQEDSAVYLCASSLLGYGNQPQHFGDGTRLSIL.

This clonotype was found a few times. The chain couples TRBV7-2 to TRBJ2-7; weak D call: TRBD2 (7 bases). Germline loops: CDR1 SGHTA, CDR2 FQGNSA. The CDR3 is 15 residues long. Deletions cut 5 bases from V and 7 bases from J, with 21 bases between. The CDR3 reads CASSPWGGGTWEQYF. The CDR3 DNA reads as TGTGCCAGCAGCCCCTGGGGGGGGGGCACGTGGGAGCAGTACTTC.

V is TRBV10-3 and J is TRBJ2-1; D assignment may be TRBD1 or TRBD2 (5 bases each). The CDR3 is 14 amino acids. CDR1 and CDR2 from the germline V gene are ENHRY and SYGVKD. V was cut by 5 bases and J by 7 bases, with 15 bases left in between. CDR3 loop: CAISPSGTVNEQFF. As DNA, the CDR3 is TGTGCCATCAGTCCCTCCGGGACGGTGAATGAGCAGTTCTTC.

This clonotype showed up just a few times. As DNA, the CDR3 is TGTGCCAGCAGCATCGACCAGGGGGCAAATTACAATGAGCAGTTCTTC. This encodes CASSIDQGANYNEQFF. The chain employs TRBV11-2 and TRBJ2-1; the match to TRBD1 covers 8 bases. The CDR3 is made up of 16 amino acids. Germline loops: CDR1 SGHAT, CDR2 FQNNGV. The V and J ends lost 5 bases and 4 bases, in that order; junction bases with no gene match: 10.

V usage is TRBV2 and J usage is TRBJ2-1; D not resolved. CDR1 SNHLY and CDR2 FYNNEI come from the germline V gene. Trimming stripped 3 bases from V and 7 bases from J, with 10 bases between. The CDR3 consists of 13 residues. In nucleotides, the CDR3 is TGTGCCAGCAGTGAGGGGTTGGGGAATGAGCAGTTCTTC. Protein product: CASSEGLGNEQFF.

The chain recombines TRBV20-1 with TRBJ2-7, with 8 bases fitting TRBD2. Germline loops: CDR1 DFQATT, CDR2 SNEGSKA (reference sequence). The CDR3 sequence is 11 residues long. The CDR3 nucleotides are TGCAGTGCCTCACGGGAGGGGAACACCCTCGTC. This gives the protein CSASREGNTLV.

The V call is TRBV4-1, the J call TRBJ2-3; 9 bases agree with TRBD1. The V gene end was trimmed by 0 bases and the J gene end by 6 bases; junction bases not matched to a gene: 7. This CDR3 has 16 residues. Germline V gene sequence: CDR1 MGHRA, CDR2 YSYEKL. DNA for the CDR3: TGCGCCAGCAGCCAAGAGCCGGGACAGGGTCTGGATACGCAGTATTTT. This sequence encodes CASSQEPGQGLDTQYF.

This clonotype turned up a few times. V is TRBV5-5 and J is TRBJ1-6; D remains ambiguous. Trimming stripped 1 base from V and 5 bases from J, with 10 bases between. Germline loops: CDR1 SGHKS, CDR2 YYEKEE (reference sequence). The CDR3 consists of 15 residues. For the CDR3, the DNA is TGTGCCAGCAGCTTGTTTCCAGGAAATAATTCACCCCTCCACTTT. Encoded protein: CASSLFPGNNSPLHF.

In its sample, this clonotype was seen a few times. The chain joins TRBV5-1 to TRBJ2-4; D unclear. There are 16 residues in the CDR3. The germline gives CDR1 SGHRS, CDR2 YFSETQ. The V gene lost 0 bases and the J gene lost 3 bases, with 13 bases spanning the gap. The CDR3 here is CASSLGPGLGKNIQYF. CDR3 in DNA: TGCGCCAGCAGCTTGGGGCCGGGCCTAGGCAAAAACATTCAGTACTTC.

This chain connects TRBV9 to TRBJ2-7; D not certain. V shed 4 bases and J shed 3 bases, with 20 bases lying between them. Looked up from germline, CDR1 is SGDLS and CDR2 is YYNGEE. The CDR3 has 16 amino acids. The DNA of the CDR3 is TGTGCCAGCAGCCTCCATGAGCAAGTGGTCTACTACGAGCAGTACTTC. It specifies CASSLHEQVVYYEQYF.

The sample holds many counts of this clonotype. The chain has TRBV28 and TRBJ2-7, with D possibly being TRBD1 (6 bases). CDR3 length equals 16 residues. Trimming left V 1 base short and J 5 bases short, with 18 bases between. Germline V lookup: CDR1 MDHEN, CDR2 SYDVKM. For the CDR3, the DNA is TGTGCCAGCAGTTTATTGGGACATTGGGGAGAGAACGAGCAGTACGTC. It encodes CASSLLGHWGENEQYV.

The J gene is TRBJ1-1, the V gene TRBV5-1; D is unresolved. The V gene's germline CDR1 is SGHRS and CDR2 YFSETQ. CDR3 size: 13 residues. V lost 3 bases and J lost 4, with 10 bases in between. The CDR3 region has the DNA TGCGCCAGCAGCTCCTATGGAAGCACTGAAGCTTTCTTT. Amino acid sequence: CASSSYGSTEAFF.

V and J are TRBV20-1 and TRBJ2-1, with TRBD1 matching over 8 bases. Looked up from germline, CDR1 is DFQATT and CDR2 is SNEGSKA (reference sequence). The CDR3 has 12 residues. J lost 9 bases, V lost 6 bases, and 7 bases had no gene match. CDR3: CSARTGLSEQFF. The CDR3 DNA sequence: TGCAGTGCAAGGACAGGGTTGAGTGAGCAGTTCTTC.

The chain joins TRBV6-2 or TRBV6-3 to TRBJ2-7; D is possibly TRBD1 (5 bases). CDR1 and CDR2 from the germline V gene are MNHEY and SVGEGT. The CDR3 extends over 13 amino acids. With 6 bases removed from V and 4 bases from J, the gap between germline ends came to 13 bases. The CDR3, as DNA: TGTGCCAGCAGCGACGGACATAAGTACGAGCAGTACGTC. This sequence encodes CASSDGHKYEQYV.

This clonotype has only a few counts. The chain uses TRBV6-2 or TRBV6-3 and TRBJ2-1; D is possibly TRBD1 (5 bases). This CDR3 region has 15 residues. Deletions cut 3 bases from V and 3 bases from J, with 12 bases between. The germline V gene encodes CDR1 MNHEY and CDR2 SVGEGT. The CDR3 DNA sequence: TGTGCCAGCAGTTATTGGCAGGGCAGCTACAATGAGCAGTTCTTC. Translation gives CASSYWQGSYNEQFF.

This clonotype has only a few counts. The chain uses TRBV4-2 and TRBJ1-1; D may be TRBD1 (5 bases). The CDR3 covers 13 residues. Trimming took off 8 bases at V and 0 bases at J, with 10 bases between the two ends. In germline, CDR1 is LGHNA, CDR2 YNFKEQ. The CDR3 DNA reads as TGTGCCAGCGAGTCGACAGTGAACACTGAAGCTTTCTTT. Translating it yields CASESTVNTEAFF.